The 10 T cell receptor beta chains reported below all come from one sample, sequenced in a study of T cells in tuberculosis. The time point: new active TB diagnosis, blood taken before or within 7 days of starting treatment. Clones were read by immunoSEQ multiplex PCR, and TCRdb kept only the in-frame ones, dropping some. The sample shows 30,000 to 40,000 clones, approximately 90% of them seen only once. The specimen was PBMCs, collected at tuberculosis diagnosis. These receptors came from an adult with tuberculosis.

V is TRBV19 and J is TRBJ2-3, with a tentative D call TRBD2 (6 bases). Germline V lookup: CDR1 LNHDA, CDR2 SQIVND (reference sequence). Trimming shortened V by 5 bases and J by 5 bases, and 17 bases separated the two germline ends. This CDR3 is built from 15 residues. CDR3 residues: CASSPHRGSGDTQYF. CDR3 sequence (DNA): TGTGCCAGTAGTCCCCATCGGGGGTCTGGAGATACGCAGTATTTT.

The chain is built from TRBV5-6 and TRBJ2-7; D ambiguous. Germline V gene lookup returns CDR1 SGHDT and CDR2 YYEEEE. This CDR3 spans 11 amino acids. Between the trimmed V and J ends, which lost 4 bases and 3 bases, there was a span of 5 bases. The CDR3 sequence: CASSGIYEQYF. The CDR3 bases are TGTGCCAGCAGCGGCATCTACGAGCAGTACTTC.

The chain is built from TRBV6-6 and TRBJ1-2; 7 nucleotides agree with TRBD1. Germline CDR1 MNHNY, CDR2 SVGAGI (reference sequence). The V segment lost 4 bases and the J segment 2 bases; nucleotides outside the gene matches: 4. The CDR3 sequence is 14 residues long. CDR3 bases: TGTGCCAGCAGTTCTCGGGACAGAAACTATGGCTACACCTTC. Its protein is CASSSRDRNYGYTF.

The chain uses TRBV5-6 and TRBJ2-3, with 9 bases lining up with TRBD1. The CDR3 spans 16 residues. The germline gives CDR1 SGHDT, CDR2 YYEEEE. The V segment lost 4 bases and the J segment 5 bases; nucleotides outside the gene matches: 11. CDR3 sequence (DNA): TGTGCCAGCAGCGGGGGAGGACAGGGGATGAAAGATACGCAGTATTTT. Its translation is CASSGGGQGMKDTQYF.

The chain combines TRBV30 with TRBJ1-3, with a weak D call TRBD1 (5 bases). V was cut by 8 bases and J by 0 bases, with 11 bases left in between. From germline, CDR1 is GTSNPN and CDR2 SVGIG (reference sequence). The CDR3 covers 13 residues. In nucleotides, the CDR3 is TGTGCCGGAGTCACAGGCTCTGGAAACACCATATATTTT. Its protein product is CAGVTGSGNTIYF. Drawing the rest from reference TRBV30 and TRBJ1-3, the complete variable domain is SQTIHQWPATLVQPVGSPLSLECTVEGTSNPNLYWYRQAAGRGLQLLFYSVGIGQISSEVPQNLSASRPQDRQFILSSKKLLLSDSGFYLCAGVTGSGNTIYFGEGSWLTVV.

CDR3 amino acids: CASNLDRVPGNTIYF. In DNA, the CDR3 is TGCGCCAGCAACCTGGACAGGGTGCCCGGAAACACCATATATTTT. The chain is built from TRBV10-2 and TRBJ1-3; TRBD1 matches at 8 bases. This CDR3 spans 15 amino acids. V lost 7 bases, J lost 4 bases, and 9 bases stayed unmatched. Germline CDR1 WSHSY, CDR2 SAAADI.

This clone was picked up a small number of times. The CDR3 DNA is TGTGCCAGCAGCCCCGAGGACAGGAATCAGCCCCAGCATTTT. Translating it yields CASSPEDRNQPQHF. This chain connects TRBV11-2 to TRBJ1-5; 7 positions match TRBD1. Germline trimming cut 5 bases from V and 4 bases from J; bases unmatched to any gene: 5. Germline V gene data show CDR1 as SGHAT and CDR2 as FQNNGV. The CDR3 loop spans 14 amino acids.

The V and J genes are TRBV18 and TRBJ1-4; tentative D call: TRBD1 (5 bases). Germline V gene sequence: CDR1 KGHSH, CDR2 LQKENI. The V end lost 3 bases, the J end lost 0 bases, and 17 bases lay between the germline ends. This CDR3 contains 18 residues. The CDR3 region has the DNA TGTGCCAGCTCACCCCCGGAGGGGCTCTTTGCAACTAATGAAAAACTGTTTTTT. Its translation: CASSPPEGLFATNEKLFF. The whole variable domain, remainder taken from reference TRBV18 and TRBJ1-4, is NAGVMQNPRHLVRRRGQEARLRCSPMKGHSHVYWYRQLPEEGLKFMVYLQKENIIDESGMPKERFSAEFPKEGPSILRIQQVVRGDSAAYFCASSPPEGLFATNEKLFFGSGTQLSVL.

This sequence joins TRBV11-2 and TRBJ1-2; D perhaps matches TRBD1 (6 bases). This CDR3 has 14 amino acids. Germline CDR1 and CDR2: SGHAT and FQNNGV. Trimming removed 5 bases at V and 7 bases at J, with 17 bases between. The CDR3 DNA reads TGTGCCAGCAGCGACGGACAGTCGATAGGTGGCTACACCTTC. Its translation is CASSDGQSIGGYTF.

This chain links TRBV6-1 with TRBJ1-2; D perhaps matches TRBD1 (6 bases). CDR3 length: 20 residues. V lost 0 bases, J lost 4 bases, and 27 bases lay in between. From germline, CDR1 is MNHNS and CDR2 SASEGT. CDR3 sequence reads: CASSEAVSYILKGDFYGYTF. The CDR3 region has the DNA TGTGCCAGCAGTGAAGCGGTATCTTATATTCTAAAGGGGGATTTCTATGGCTACACCTTC.